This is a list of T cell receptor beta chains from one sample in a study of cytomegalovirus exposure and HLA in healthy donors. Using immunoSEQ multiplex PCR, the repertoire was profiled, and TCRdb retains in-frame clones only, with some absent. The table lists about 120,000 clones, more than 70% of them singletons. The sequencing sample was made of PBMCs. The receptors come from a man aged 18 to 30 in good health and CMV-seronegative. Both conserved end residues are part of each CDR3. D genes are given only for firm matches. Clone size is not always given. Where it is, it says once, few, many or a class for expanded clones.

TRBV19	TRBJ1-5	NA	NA	TGTGCCAGTACGGACTCTCGGGGAGGCAATCAGCCCCAGCATTTT	CASTDSRGGNQPQHF
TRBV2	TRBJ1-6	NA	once	TGTGCCCAGGGGCAGAGCTCCTATAATTCACCCCTCCACTTT	CAQGQSSYNSPLHF
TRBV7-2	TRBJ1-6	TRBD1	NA	TGTGCCAGCAGCCCAGGGACAGGGAGTGGTAATTCACCCCTCCACTTT	CASSPGTGSGNSPLHF
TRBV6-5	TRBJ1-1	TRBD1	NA	TGTGCCAGCAGACCAAACAGGGGAACTGAAGCTTTCTTT	CASRPNRGTEAFF
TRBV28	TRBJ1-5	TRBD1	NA	TGTGCCAGCAGGGGGACAGGCCTCAATCAGCCCCAGCATTTT	CASRGTGLNQPQHF
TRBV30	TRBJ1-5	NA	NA	TGTGCCTGGAGTGTGGAGGGTCAGCCCCAGCATTTT	CAWSVEGQPQHF
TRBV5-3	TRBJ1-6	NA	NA	TGTGCCAGAAGCTGGGCCGACAGCTATAATTCACCCCTCCACTTT	CARSWADSYNSPLHF
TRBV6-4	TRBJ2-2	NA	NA	TGTGCCAGCAGTCCACAGGGTAGGGACACCGGGGAGCTGTTTTTT	CASSPQGRDTGELFF
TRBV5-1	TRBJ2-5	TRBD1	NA	TGCGCCAGCAGCATCGGACAGGGGTTGGAGACCCAGTACTTC	CASSIGQGLETQYF
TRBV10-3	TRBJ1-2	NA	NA	TGTGCCATCAGTGAGTCGACTGGGGGGACCTATGGCTACACCTTC	CAISESTGGTYGYTF
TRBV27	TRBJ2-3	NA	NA	TGTGCCAGCAGTTTATCCGCGGTTCCCACAGATACGCAGTATTTT	CASSLSAVPTDTQYF
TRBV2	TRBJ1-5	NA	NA	TGTGCCAGCAGGAGCGCAGATAGCAATCAGCCCCAGCATTTT	CASRSADSNQPQHF
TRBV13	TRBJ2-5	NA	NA	TGTGCCAGCAGCTCCGGAGGGGAGACCCAGTACTTC	CASSSGGETQYF
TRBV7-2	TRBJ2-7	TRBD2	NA	TGTGCCAGCAGCTCAGGGACTAACGCCTACGAGCAGTACTTC	CASSSGTNAYEQYF
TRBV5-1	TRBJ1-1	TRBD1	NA	TGCGCCAGCAGCTCTCAGGGGGCGAGGAACACTGAAGCTTTCTTT	CASSSQGARNTEAFF
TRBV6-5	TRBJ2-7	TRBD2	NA	TGTGCCAGCAGAGCTAGCGGGGGGTACGAGCAGTACTTC	CASRASGGYEQYF
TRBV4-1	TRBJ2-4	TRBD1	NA	TGCGCCAGCAGCGGGGGGACAGGGAGGGACATTCAGTACTTC	CASSGGTGRDIQYF
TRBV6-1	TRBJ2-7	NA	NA	TGTGCCAGCAGTGAAGCGCGGGCCCGCTACGAGCAGTACTTC	CASSEARARYEQYF
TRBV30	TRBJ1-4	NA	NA	TGTGCCTTGACAGAGACTGCAACTAATGAAAAACTGTTTTTT	CALTETATNEKLFF
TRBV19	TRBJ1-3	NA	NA	TGTGCCAGTAGTATAGTAGGTTTAGGAGGGTCTCACTCTGGAAACACCATATATTTT	CASSIVGLGGSHSGNTIYF
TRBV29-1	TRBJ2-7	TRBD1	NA	TGCAGCGTTGAAGATGTCGACAGGGGGTACGAGCAGTACTTC	CSVEDVDRGYEQYF
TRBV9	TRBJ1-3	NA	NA	TGTGCCAGCAGCTCAGACAGTTCTGGAAACACCATATATTTT	CASSSDSSGNTIYF
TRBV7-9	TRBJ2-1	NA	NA	TGTGCCAGCAGCCCCAGGGGTAGCCGGAAGGTCTTC	CASSPRGSRKVF
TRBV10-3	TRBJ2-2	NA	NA	TGTGCCATCCTGGGGTCTAGCGCGAACACCGGGGAGCTGTTTTTT	CAILGSSANTGELFF
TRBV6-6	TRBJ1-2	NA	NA	TGTGCCAGCCCCCCTATCCTCGAAGATTATGGCTACACCTTC	CASPPILEDYGYTF
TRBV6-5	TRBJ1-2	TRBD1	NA	TGTGCCAGCAGTTATAGGGGGCTCTATGGCTACACCTTC	CASSYRGLYGYTF
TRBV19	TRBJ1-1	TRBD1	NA	TGTGCCAGTAGTGCCGACAGGGGCGAGAACACTGAAGCTTTCTTT	CASSADRGENTEAFF
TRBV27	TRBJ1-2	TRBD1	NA	TGTGCCAGCAGGGACAGGGGTTTTGGCTACACCTTC	CASRDRGFGYTF